This T cell receptor (beta chain) originates from a study of cytomegalovirus exposure and HLA in healthy donors. Study-wide results and limits: Within the approximately 110 validation repertoires, first-cohort TCR clusters tended to co-occur, according to a later analysis. The dataset shows that most TCR sequences were rare, while some public TCRs occurred in many donors. Cytomegalovirus association was listed for roughly 160 TCR beta chains. Specific recognition of CMV antigens was confirmed in vitro for a few chains (all CMV-associated).

V lost 4 bases to trimming and J lost 4 bases; unmatched junction nucleotides: 10. The CDR3 runs to 16 residues. Germline assignment: CDR1 SGHAT and CDR2 FQNNGV. Comment on this clone: Its antigen is still unknown.

Sequencing was performed with immunoSEQ multiplex PCR; in TCRdb, only in-frame clones are kept and a portion is missing. The sample yields fewer than 120,000 clones, around 89% seen once. The source material was PBMCs. V is TRBV11-2 and J is TRBJ2-3, with 8 bases lining up with TRBD2. The origin of this receptor is a woman in her twenties or thirties in good health and CMV-seropositive. The CDR3 reads CASSSPSGGGADTQYF. CDR3 bases: TGTGCCAGCAGCTCACCATCGGGGGGGGGCGCAGATACGCAGTATTTT. The complete variable domain, with remaining parts taken from reference TRBV11-2 and TRBJ2-3, reads EAGVAQSPRYKIIEKRQSVAFWCNPISGHATLYWYQQILGQGPKLLIQFQNNGVVDDSQLPKDRFSAERLKGVDSTLKIQPAKLEDSAVYLCASSSPSGGGADTQYFGPGTRLTVL.